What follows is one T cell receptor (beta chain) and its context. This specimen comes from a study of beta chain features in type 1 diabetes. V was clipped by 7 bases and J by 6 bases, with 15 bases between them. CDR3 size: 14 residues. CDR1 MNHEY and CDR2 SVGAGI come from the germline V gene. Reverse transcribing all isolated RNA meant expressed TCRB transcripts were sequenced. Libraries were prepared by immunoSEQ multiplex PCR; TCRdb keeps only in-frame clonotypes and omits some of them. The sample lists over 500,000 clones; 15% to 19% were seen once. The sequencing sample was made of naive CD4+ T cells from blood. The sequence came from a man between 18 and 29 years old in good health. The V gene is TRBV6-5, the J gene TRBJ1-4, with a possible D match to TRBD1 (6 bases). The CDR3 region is CASKKGDTYEKLFF. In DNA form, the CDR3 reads TGTGCCAGCAAAAAGGGGGACACCTATGAAAAACTGTTTTTT.